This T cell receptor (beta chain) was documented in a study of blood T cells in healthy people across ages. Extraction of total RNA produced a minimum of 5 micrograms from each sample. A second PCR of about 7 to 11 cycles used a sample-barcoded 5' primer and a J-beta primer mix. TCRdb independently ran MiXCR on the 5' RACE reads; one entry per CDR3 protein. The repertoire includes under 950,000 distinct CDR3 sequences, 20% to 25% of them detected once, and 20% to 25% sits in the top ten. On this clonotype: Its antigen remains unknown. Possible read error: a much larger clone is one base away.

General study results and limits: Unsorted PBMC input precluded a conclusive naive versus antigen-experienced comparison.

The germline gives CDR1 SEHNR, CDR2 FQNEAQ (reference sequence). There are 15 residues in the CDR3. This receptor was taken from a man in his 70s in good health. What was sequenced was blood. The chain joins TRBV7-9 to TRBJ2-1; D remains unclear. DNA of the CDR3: TGTGCCAGCAGCCCACAGAGGAGCTCCTACAATGAGCGGTTCTTC. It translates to CASSPQRSSYNERFF.